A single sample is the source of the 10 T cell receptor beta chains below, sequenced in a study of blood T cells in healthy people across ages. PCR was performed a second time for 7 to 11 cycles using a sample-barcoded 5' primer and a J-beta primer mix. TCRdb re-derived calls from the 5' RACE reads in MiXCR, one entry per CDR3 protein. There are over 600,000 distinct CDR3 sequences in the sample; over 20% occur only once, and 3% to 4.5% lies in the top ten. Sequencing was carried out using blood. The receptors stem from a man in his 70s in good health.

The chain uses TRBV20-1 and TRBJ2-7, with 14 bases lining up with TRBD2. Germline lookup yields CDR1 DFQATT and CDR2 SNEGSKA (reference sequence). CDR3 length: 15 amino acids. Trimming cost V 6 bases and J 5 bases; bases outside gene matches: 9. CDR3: CSASKGLAGAHEQYF. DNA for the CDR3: TGCAGTGCCTCGAAGGGACTAGCGGGAGCCCACGAGCAGTACTTC.

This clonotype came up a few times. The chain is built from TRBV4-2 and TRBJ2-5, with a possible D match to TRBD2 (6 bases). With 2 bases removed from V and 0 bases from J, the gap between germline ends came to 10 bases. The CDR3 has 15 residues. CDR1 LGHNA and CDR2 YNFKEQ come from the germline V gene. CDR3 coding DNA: TGTGCCAGCAGCCAACTGGAGCGGGACCAAGAGACCCAGTACTTC. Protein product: CASSQLERDQETQYF.

The chain's CDR3 is CSVSPGTSGSYEQYF. The CDR3 DNA reads TGCAGTGTCAGCCCCGGGACTAGCGGTTCCTACGAGCAGTACTTC. The chain joins TRBV20-1 to TRBJ2-7, with 11 bases aligning to TRBD2. The CDR3 totals 15 residues. V shed 7 bases, J shed 1 base, and the junction held 9 bases outside the gene matches. Germline V gene data show CDR1 as DFQATT and CDR2 as SNEGSKA (reference sequence).

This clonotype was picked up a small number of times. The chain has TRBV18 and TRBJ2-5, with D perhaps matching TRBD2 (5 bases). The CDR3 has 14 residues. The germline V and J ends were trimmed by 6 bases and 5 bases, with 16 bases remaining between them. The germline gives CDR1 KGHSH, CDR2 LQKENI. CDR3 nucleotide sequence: TGTGCCAGCTCTCTCCGGGAAAATGGGGAGACCCAGTACTTC. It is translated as CASSLRENGETQYF.

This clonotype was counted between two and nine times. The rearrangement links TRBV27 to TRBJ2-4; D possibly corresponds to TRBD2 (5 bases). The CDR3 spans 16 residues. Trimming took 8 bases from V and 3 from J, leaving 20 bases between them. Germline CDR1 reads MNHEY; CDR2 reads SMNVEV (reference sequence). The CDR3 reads CASRTLDGVLKNIQYF. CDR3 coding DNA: TGTGCCAGCCGCACACTCGACGGGGTACTCAAAAACATTCAGTACTTC.

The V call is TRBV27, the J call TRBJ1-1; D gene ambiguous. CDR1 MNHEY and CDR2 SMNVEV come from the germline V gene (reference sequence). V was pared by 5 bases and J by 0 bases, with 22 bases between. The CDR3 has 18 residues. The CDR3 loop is CASSPFARAMLMNTEAFF. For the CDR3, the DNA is TGTGCCAGCAGTCCCTTCGCGAGGGCCATGCTAATGAACACTGAAGCTTTCTTT.

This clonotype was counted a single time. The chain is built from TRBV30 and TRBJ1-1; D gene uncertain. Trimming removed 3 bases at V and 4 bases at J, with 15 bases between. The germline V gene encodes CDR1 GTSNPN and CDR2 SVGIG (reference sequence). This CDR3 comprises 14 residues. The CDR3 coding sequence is TGTGCCTGGAGGCAAGGGCCTGCTGGCACTGAAGCTTTCTTT. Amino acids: CAWRQGPAGTEAFF.

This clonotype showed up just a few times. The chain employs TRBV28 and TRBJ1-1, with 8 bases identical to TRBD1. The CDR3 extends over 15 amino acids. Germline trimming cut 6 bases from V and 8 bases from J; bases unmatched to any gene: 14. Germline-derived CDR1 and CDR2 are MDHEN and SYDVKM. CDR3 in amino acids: CASRTAGGKSWEAFF. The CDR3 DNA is TGTGCCAGCAGGACCGCAGGGGGCAAGTCTTGGGAAGCTTTCTTT.

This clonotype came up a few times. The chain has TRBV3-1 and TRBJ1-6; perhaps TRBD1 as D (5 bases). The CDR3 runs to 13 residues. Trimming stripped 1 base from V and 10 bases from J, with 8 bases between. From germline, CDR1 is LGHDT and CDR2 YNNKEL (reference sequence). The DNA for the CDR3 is TGTGCCAGCAGCCAAGGACAGCGATCACCCCTCCACTTT. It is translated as CASSQGQRSPLHF.

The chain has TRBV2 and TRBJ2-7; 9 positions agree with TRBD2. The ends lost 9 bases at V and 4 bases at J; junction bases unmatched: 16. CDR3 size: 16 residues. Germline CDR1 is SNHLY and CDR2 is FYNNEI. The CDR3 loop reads CARKDRATSGQYEQYF. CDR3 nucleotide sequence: TGTGCCAGAAAAGACAGGGCGACTAGCGGCCAATACGAGCAGTACTTC.